This T cell receptor beta chain emerged from a study of CD8 T cells in Susac syndrome. When the RNA was reverse transcribed, random hexamers were used with an input of about 0.5 to 1 ug. Amplification of TCR beta CDR3 was carried out by immunoSEQ multiplex PCR, which covered 54 Vbeta and 13 Jbeta segments. TCRdb itself ran the immunoSEQ multiplex PCR reads through MiXCR, one entry per CDR3 protein. Among approximately 150,000 distinct CDR3 sequences, roughly 94% were seen once, and the ten largest hold more than 0.07%. Study observations and caveats: Regarding the TCR sequencing and HLA analysis, the study admitted that a relatively small number of individuals were involved.

The T cells that were sequenced for TCR beta were CD8+ and CD4+ cells from blood. Controls were drawn from healthy donors and were matched for age and sex. V was trimmed by 6 bases and J by 0 bases, leaving 15 bases between them. Germline-derived CDR1 and CDR2 are MNHEY and SMNVEV (reference sequence). CDR3 length: 15 residues. With regard to this clonotype: Its antigen is not known.

The rearrangement joins TRBV27 to TRBJ2-7, with a possible D match to TRBD1 (5 bases). This TCR came from a human donor in good health. Sequencing input: CD4+ T cells from PBMCs. CDR3 DNA: TGTGCCAGCAGCGCTAAGACAGCTCTCTCCTACGAGCAGTACTTC. It encodes CASSAKTALSYEQYF.